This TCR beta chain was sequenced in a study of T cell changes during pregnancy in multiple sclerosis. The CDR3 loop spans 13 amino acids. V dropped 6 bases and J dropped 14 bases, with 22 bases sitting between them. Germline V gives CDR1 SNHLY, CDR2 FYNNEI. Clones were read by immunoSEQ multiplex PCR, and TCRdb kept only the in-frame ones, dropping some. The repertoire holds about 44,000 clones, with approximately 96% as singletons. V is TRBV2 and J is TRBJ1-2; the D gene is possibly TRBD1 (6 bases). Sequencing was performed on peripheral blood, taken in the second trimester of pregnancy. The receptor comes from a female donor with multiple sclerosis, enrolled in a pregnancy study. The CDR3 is CASSRQALAKDTF. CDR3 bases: TGTGCCAGCAGCAGACAGGCCCTGGCTAAGGATACCTTC.